This entry features one T cell receptor beta chain sequence. Antigen specificity is unknown. Germline V gene lookup returns CDR1 MDHEN and CDR2 SYDVKM. This CDR3 spans 19 amino acids. The V end lost 8 bases, the J end lost 1 base, and 29 bases lay between the germline ends. Isolated RNA was reverse transcribed in full, so expressed TCRB transcripts were sequenced. Sequencing was performed with immunoSEQ multiplex PCR; in TCRdb, only in-frame clones are kept and a portion is missing. Of 600,000 to 650,000 clones listed, 15% are singletons. This record belongs to a study of beta chain features in type 1 diabetes. Study-wide background: Across the samples, over 85 million sorted cells were examined in total. Study outcomes and limitations: Still unanswered here is whether HLA type influences TCRB rearrangement.

The receptor was isolated from a man younger than 35 in good health. Sequenced input: naive CD4+ T cells from blood. The chain links TRBV28 to TRBJ1-2; weak D call: TRBD1 (6 bases). The CDR3: CASRNPLARGRGGNYGYTF. Here the CDR3 DNA reads TGTGCCAGCCGTAACCCCCTCGCAAGGGGCAGGGGTGGTAACTATGGCTACACCTTC.